Below, 27 T cell receptor beta chains from the same sample are listed, as sequenced in a study of cytomegalovirus exposure and HLA in healthy donors. With 60 Vbeta and 13 Jbeta primers, the PCR was carried out. Clones were read by immunoSEQ multiplex PCR, and TCRdb kept only the in-frame ones, dropping some. The sample has more than 95,000 clones, 60% to 85% seen once. The sequenced sample was PBMCs. The source of these receptors is a woman aged 35 to 49 in good health and CMV-seronegative.

This sequence joins TRBV27 and TRBJ2-7, with TRBD1 identical over 7 bases. CDR3 length: 16 amino acids. Unmatched junction bases numbered 6, after V lost 0 bases and J lost 1 base. From germline, CDR1 is MNHEY and CDR2 SMNVEV (reference sequence). Here the CDR3 DNA reads TGTGCCAGCAGTTTATCTACAGGGGAGAGGTCCTACGAGCAGTACTTC. As protein: CASSLSTGERSYEQYF.

The chain uses TRBV27 and TRBJ1-4; D ambiguous. CDR3 length: 17 amino acids. In germline, CDR1 is MNHEY, CDR2 SMNVEV (reference sequence). V lost 6 bases to trimming and J lost 0 bases, with 17 bases between them. CDR3 protein: CASRMGGGLATNEKLFF. CDR3 coding DNA: TGTGCCAGCAGGATGGGAGGCGGGCTTGCAACTAATGAAAAACTGTTTTTT. Supplemented by reference TRBV27 and TRBJ1-4, the full variable domain reads EAQVTQNPRYLITVTGKKLTVTCSQNMNHEYMSWYRQDPGLGLRQIYYSMNVEVTDKGDVPEGYKVSRKEKRNFPLILESPSPNQTSLYFCASRMGGGLATNEKLFFGSGTQLSVL.

This sequence joins TRBV4-1 and TRBJ1-6; D uncertain. This CDR3 has 15 amino acids. The germline CDR1 and CDR2 sequences are MGHRA and YSYEKL. V lost 1 base to trimming and J lost 5 bases, with 9 bases between them. CDR3 sequence (DNA): TGCGCCAGCAGCCAAGTCGCCCAGAATAATTCACCCCTCCACTTT. Translated: CASSQVAQNNSPLHF.

The chain links TRBV5-1 to TRBJ2-3; possibly TRBD2 for D (5 bases). Germline V gives CDR1 SGHRS, CDR2 YFSETQ. The length of the CDR3 is 16 residues. Trimming shortened V by 1 base and J by 2 bases, and 14 bases separated the two germline ends. This CDR3 is CASSLKPDFNTDTQYF. DNA of the CDR3: TGCGCCAGCAGCTTGAAACCGGACTTTAACACAGATACGCAGTATTTT.

The J gene is TRBJ2-7, the V gene TRBV7-2, with TRBD1 matching 9 bases. Germline trimming cut 4 bases from V and 0 bases from J; bases unmatched to any gene: 10. Per the germline V gene, CDR1 is SGHTA and CDR2 is FQGNSA. The CDR3 covers 17 residues. The CDR3 coding sequence is TGTGCCAGCAGCTCCAAGACCGGGACAGGGAGCTCCTACGAGCAGTACTTC. Encoded protein: CASSSKTGTGSSYEQYF.

The chain recombines TRBV5-1 with TRBJ2-7; TRBD1 matches at 9 bases. Germline V gives CDR1 SGHRS, CDR2 YFSETQ. J lost 2 bases, V lost 3 bases, and 3 bases had no gene match. The CDR3 covers 14 residues. DNA for the CDR3: TGCGCCAGCAGCTCTGACAGGGGGACCTACGAGCAGTACTTC. The encoded protein is CASSSDRGTYEQYF.

The rearrangement links TRBV21-1 to TRBJ2-3; no check of the table's D call, TRBD1, against the DNA was made. TRBV21-1 is given as a pseudogene. The CDR3 extends over 13 amino acids. Here the CDR3 reads CASPDIGPDTQYF. CDR3 nucleotides: TGTGCCAGCCCCGACATTGGGCCAGATACGCAGTATTTT.

This chain uses TRBV29-1 with TRBJ2-7; TRBD2 might be the D (5 bases). With 4 bases removed from V and 2 bases from J, the gap between germline ends came to 15 bases. Germline V lookup: CDR1 SQVTM, CDR2 ANQGSEA. CDR3 length: 14 amino acids. For the CDR3, the DNA is TGCAGCGTTGGTGACTACCCCCAGACCTACGAGCAGTACTTC. Amino acids: CSVGDYPQTYEQYF.

This clone was counted a few times. V gene TRBV9 combines with J gene TRBJ1-5; D might be TRBD1 (6 bases). CDR1 SGDLS and CDR2 YYNGEE come from the germline V gene. With 0 bases removed from V and 8 bases from J, the gap between germline ends came to 18 bases. The CDR3 totals 16 residues. The CDR3 here is CASSVVRGAAAEPQHF. The CDR3 DNA follows: TGTGCCAGCAGCGTAGTCAGGGGCGCAGCGGCGGAGCCCCAGCATTTT.

The chain has TRBV28 and TRBJ2-7, with 9 bases that match TRBD1. The germline V gene has CDR1 MDHEN and CDR2 SYDVKM. V shed 7 bases, J shed 6 bases, and the junction held 13 bases outside the gene matches. This CDR3 comprises 15 residues. The CDR3: CASTSRLRTGAEQYF. The CDR3 region has the DNA TGTGCCAGCACCTCACGATTACGGACAGGGGCCGAGCAGTACTTC.

The rearrangement uses TRBV27 and TRBJ2-2; possibly TRBD2 for D (5 bases). Trimming stripped 3 bases from V and 7 bases from J, with 18 bases between. CDR3 length: 16 amino acids. The germline V gene has CDR1 MNHEY and CDR2 SMNVEV (reference sequence). CDR3 residues: CASSFTGSAAVGELFF. The CDR3 nucleotides are TGTGCCAGCAGTTTTACCGGGTCAGCGGCGGTCGGGGAGCTGTTTTTT.

With respect to this clone: At one end, the junction sequence differs from germline, possibly due to a read error. J is TRBJ2-6 and V is TRBV25-1, with D tentatively TRBD1 (5 bases). The CDR3 covers 15 residues. Germline CDR1 reads MGHDK; CDR2 reads SYGVNS. CDR3 bases: TGTGCCAGCAGTGAAGCGTGGTCTGGGGCCAACGGCCTGACTTTC. Translation: CASSEAWSGANGLTF.

This chain uses TRBV4-1 with TRBJ2-3; possible D gene TRBD2, 5 bases. Trimming took off 3 bases at V and 6 bases at J, with 19 bases between the two ends. The CDR3 covers 16 residues. The V gene's germline CDR1 is MGHRA and CDR2 YSYEKL. This CDR3 is CASSHAGRTLWDTQYF. DNA for the CDR3: TGCGCCAGCAGCCACGCGGGTCGGACCCTGTGGGATACGCAGTATTTT.

V is TRBV5-4 and J is TRBJ2-7, with D maybe TRBD2 (6 bases). CDR3 length equals 15 residues. V was trimmed by 3 bases and J by 4 bases, leaving 17 bases between them. Per germline, CDR1 SGHNT and CDR2 YYREEE (reference sequence). Here the CDR3 reads CASSSAGGGNYEQYF. DNA of the CDR3: TGTGCCAGCAGCTCGGCCGGTGGAGGGAATTACGAGCAGTACTTC. Full variable domain (rest looked up from reference TRBV5-4 and TRBJ2-7): ETGVTQSPTHLIKTRGQQVTLRCSSQSGHNTVSWYQQALGQGPQFIFQYYREEENGRGNFPPRFSGLQFPNYSSELNVNALELDDSALYLCASSSAGGGNYEQYFGPGTRLTVT.

This CDR3 reads CAISGQGSEKLFF. CDR3 sequence (DNA): TGTGCCATCAGTGGGCAGGGAAGCGAAAAACTGTTTTTT. V gene TRBV10-3 combines with J gene TRBJ1-4; possibly TRBD1 for D (5 bases). The V end was cut by 4 bases, the J end by 8 bases, with 11 bases between. Germline V gene data show CDR1 as ENHRY and CDR2 as SYGVKD. The CDR3 covers 13 residues.

The V gene is TRBV7-2, the J gene TRBJ1-1; no clear D. Trimming shortened V by 5 bases and J by 12 bases, and 22 bases separated the two germline ends. CDR3 length equals 14 residues. Germline-derived CDR1 and CDR2 are SGHTA and FQGNSA. The CDR3: CASSPEVGWVSPFF. The CDR3 DNA reads TGTGCCAGCAGCCCAGAGGTCGGGTGGGTCTCGCCTTTCTTT.

This clone was found a few times. J is TRBJ2-7 and V is TRBV4-1; possibly TRBD2 for D (5 bases). CDR3 size: 14 residues. The germline V gene has CDR1 MGHRA and CDR2 YSYEKL. V was clipped by 1 base and J by 8 bases, with 15 bases between them. Here the CDR3 DNA reads TGCGCCAGCAGCCAAGGGTACTTAGCGAGGAAGCAGTACTTC. Protein: CASSQGYLARKQYF.

This chain joins TRBV5-8 and TRBJ1-2; 11 bases agree with TRBD1. The CDR3 sequence is 12 residues long. The V gene's germline CDR1 is SGHTS and CDR2 YDEGEE. V trimming: 2 bases; J trimming: 11 bases; junction bases outside the gene matches: 2. CDR3 nucleotides: TGTGCCAGCAGCTTTTGGGACAGGGGGTACACCTTC. This translates into CASSFWDRGYTF. The full variable domain, rest sourced from reference TRBV5-8 and TRBJ1-2, is EAGVTQSPTHLIKTRGQQATLRCSPISGHTSVYWYQQALGLGLQFLLWYDEGEERNRGNFPPRFSGRQFPNYSSELNVNALELEDSALYLCASSFWDRGYTFGSGTRLTVV.

The chain employs TRBV11-3 and TRBJ2-7; 10 bases map to TRBD2. The CDR3 covers 19 residues. V gave up 2 bases and J gave up 1 base; unmatched junction bases: 14. Per the germline V gene, CDR1 is SGHNT and CDR2 is YENEEA. CDR3 in DNA: TGTGCCAGCAGCTTACCATCGCTAGATCGGACTAGCGGATCCTACGAGCAGTACTTC. This gives the protein CASSLPSLDRTSGSYEQYF. The variable domain in full, completed from reference TRBV11-3 and TRBJ2-7, reads EAGVVQSPRYKIIEKKQPVAFWCNPISGHNTLYWYLQNLGQGPELLIRYENEEAVDDSQLPKDRFSAERLKGVDSTLKIQPAELGDSAVYLCASSLPSLDRTSGSYEQYFGPGTRLTVT.

The rearrangement links TRBV4-1 to TRBJ2-5; 8 bases agree with TRBD2. This CDR3 is built from 16 residues. J was trimmed by 4 bases and V by 2 bases; bases with no gene match: 9. Per the germline V gene, CDR1 is MGHRA and CDR2 is YSYEKL. CDR3 in amino acids: CASSQFSGRGVETQYF. The CDR3 coding sequence is TGCGCCAGCAGCCAATTCAGCGGGAGAGGGGTAGAGACCCAGTACTTC.

This rearrangement joins TRBV5-4 to TRBJ2-1; 15 positions match TRBD2. The germline V gene has CDR1 SGHNT and CDR2 YYREEE (reference sequence). The trim removed 4 bases at V and 12 bases at J, leaving 11 bases unmatched. The CDR3 is made up of 16 amino acids. CDR3 sequence (DNA): TGTGCCAGCAGCCCCGGGACTAGCGGGAGGTCTCTTCGGCAGTTCTTC. Its protein is CASSPGTSGRSLRQFF.

The rearrangement uses TRBV25-1 and TRBJ2-1; 11 bases match TRBD2. Germline CDR1 MGHDK, CDR2 SYGVNS. The CDR3 is made up of 13 amino acids. Trimming removed 8 bases from V and 10 bases from J; junction bases left unmatched: 7. The CDR3 bases are TGTGCCAGCGGGCCCGGGACTAGCGGAGAGCAGTTCTTC. As protein: CASGPGTSGEQFF.

This clone was picked up a small number of times. The chain recombines TRBV7-3 with TRBJ1-1; 7 bases are a match to TRBD1. The ends lost 0 bases at V and 4 bases at J; junction bases unmatched: 11. This CDR3 is 17 amino acids long. Germline CDR1 and CDR2: SGHTA and FQGTGA. The DNA for the CDR3 is TGTGCCAGCAGCTTAACGGGACAGCTCCTACCCTCCACTGAAGCTTTCTTT. Amino acid sequence: CASSLTGQLLPSTEAFF. Full variable domain (remainder filled in from reference TRBV7-3 and TRBJ1-1): GAGVSQTPSNKVTEKGKYVELRCDPISGHTALYWYRQSLGQGPEFLIYFQGTGAADDSGLPNDRFFAVRPEGSVSTLKIQRTERGDSAVYLCASSLTGQLLPSTEAFFGQGTRLTVV.

This clone is large in the sample. The chain joins TRBV5-5 to TRBJ2-7; the match to TRBD1 covers 9 bases. V gave up 4 bases and J gave up 0 bases; unmatched junction bases: 17. The CDR3 is 19 residues long. Per germline, CDR1 SGHKS and CDR2 YYEKEE (reference sequence). CDR3 nucleotide sequence: TGTGCCAGCAGCCCCGATGAACAGGGGGCATCCTGGTCCTCCTACGAGCAGTACTTC. Encoded protein: CASSPDEQGASWSSYEQYF.

Only one count was recorded for this clone. The chain uses TRBV19 and TRBJ1-1; unclear D gene. The CDR3 contains 13 residues. Germline V gives CDR1 LNHDA, CDR2 SQIVND (reference sequence). V was clipped by 2 bases and J by 5 bases, with 9 bases between them. The CDR3 DNA sequence: TGTGCCAGTAGTATATCTTGGCGGACTGAAGCTTTCTTT. Translated, it gives CASSISWRTEAFF.

V is TRBV14 and J is TRBJ2-5; TRBD2 is a possible D gene (5 bases). Germline CDR1 and CDR2: SGHDN and FVKESK. V lost 4 bases, J lost 9 bases, and 18 bases lay in between. The CDR3 consists of 14 residues. CDR3 nucleotide sequence: TGTGCCAGCAGCCCCCAGCGCCTCGAGGGCGCCCAGTACTTC. Its translation is CASSPQRLEGAQYF.

V gene TRBV25-1 combines with J gene TRBJ2-1; D possibly corresponds to TRBD2 (5 bases). This CDR3 is 16 amino acids long. Trimming shortened V by 2 bases and J by 4 bases, and 15 bases separated the two germline ends. Germline V gene data show CDR1 as MGHDK and CDR2 as SYGVNS. The CDR3 here is CASSEGGQRGYNEQFF. In DNA form, the CDR3 reads TGTGCCAGCAGTGAAGGTGGTCAGAGAGGGTACAATGAGCAGTTCTTC.